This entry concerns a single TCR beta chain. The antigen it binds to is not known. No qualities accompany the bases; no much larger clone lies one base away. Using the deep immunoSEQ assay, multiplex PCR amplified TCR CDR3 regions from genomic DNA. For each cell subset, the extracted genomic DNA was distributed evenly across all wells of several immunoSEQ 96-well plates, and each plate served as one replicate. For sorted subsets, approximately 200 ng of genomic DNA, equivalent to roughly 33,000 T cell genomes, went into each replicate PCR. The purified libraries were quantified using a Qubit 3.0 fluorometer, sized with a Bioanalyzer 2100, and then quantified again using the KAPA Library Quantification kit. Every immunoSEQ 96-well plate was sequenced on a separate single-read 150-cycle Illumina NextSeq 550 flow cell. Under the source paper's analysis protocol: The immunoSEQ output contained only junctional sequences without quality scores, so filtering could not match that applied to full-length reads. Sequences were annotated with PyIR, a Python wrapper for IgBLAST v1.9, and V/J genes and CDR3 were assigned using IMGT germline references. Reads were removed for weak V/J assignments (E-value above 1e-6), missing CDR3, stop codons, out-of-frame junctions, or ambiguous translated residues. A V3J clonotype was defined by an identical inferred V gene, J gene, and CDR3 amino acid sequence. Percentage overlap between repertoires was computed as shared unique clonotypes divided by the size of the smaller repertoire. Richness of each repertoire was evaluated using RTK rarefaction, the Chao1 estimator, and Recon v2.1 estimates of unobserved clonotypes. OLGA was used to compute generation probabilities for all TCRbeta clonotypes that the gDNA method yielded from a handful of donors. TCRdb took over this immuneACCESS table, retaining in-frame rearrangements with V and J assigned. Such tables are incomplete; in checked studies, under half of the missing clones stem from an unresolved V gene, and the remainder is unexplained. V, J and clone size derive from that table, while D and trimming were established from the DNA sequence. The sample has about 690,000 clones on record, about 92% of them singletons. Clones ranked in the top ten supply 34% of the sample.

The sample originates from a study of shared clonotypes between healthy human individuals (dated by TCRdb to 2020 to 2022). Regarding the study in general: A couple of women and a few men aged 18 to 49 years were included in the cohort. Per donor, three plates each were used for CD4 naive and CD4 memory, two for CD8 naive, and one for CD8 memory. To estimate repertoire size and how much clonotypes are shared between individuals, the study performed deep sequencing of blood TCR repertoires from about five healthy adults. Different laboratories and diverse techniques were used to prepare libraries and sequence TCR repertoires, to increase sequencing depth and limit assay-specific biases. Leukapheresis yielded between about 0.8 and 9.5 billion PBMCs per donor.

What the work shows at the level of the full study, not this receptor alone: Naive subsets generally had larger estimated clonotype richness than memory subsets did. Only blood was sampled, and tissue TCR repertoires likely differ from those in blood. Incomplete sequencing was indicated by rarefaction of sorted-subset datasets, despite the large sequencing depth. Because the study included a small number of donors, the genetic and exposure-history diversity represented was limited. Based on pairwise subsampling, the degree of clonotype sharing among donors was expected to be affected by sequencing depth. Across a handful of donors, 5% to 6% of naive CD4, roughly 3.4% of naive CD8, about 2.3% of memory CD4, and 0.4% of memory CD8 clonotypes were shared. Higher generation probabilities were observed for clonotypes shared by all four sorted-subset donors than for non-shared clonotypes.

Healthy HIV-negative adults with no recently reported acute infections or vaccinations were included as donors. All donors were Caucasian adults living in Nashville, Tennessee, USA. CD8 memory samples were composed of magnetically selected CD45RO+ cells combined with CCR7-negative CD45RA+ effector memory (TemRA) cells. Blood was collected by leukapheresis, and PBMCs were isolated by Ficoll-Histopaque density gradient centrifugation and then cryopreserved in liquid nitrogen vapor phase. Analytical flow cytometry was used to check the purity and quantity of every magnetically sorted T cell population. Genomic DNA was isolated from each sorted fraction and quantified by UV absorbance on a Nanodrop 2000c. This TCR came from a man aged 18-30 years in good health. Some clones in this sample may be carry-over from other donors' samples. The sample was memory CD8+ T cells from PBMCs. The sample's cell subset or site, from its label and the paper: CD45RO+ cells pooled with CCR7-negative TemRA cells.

The nucleotide sequence reads TGTGCCAGTAGTATGGAGTATCAGCCCCAGCATTTT. This gives the protein CASSMEYQPQHF. This chain joins TRBV19 to TRBJ1-5, with the D segment identity uncertain. Looking up the germline V gene (reference sequence) yields CDR1 LNHDA and CDR2 SQIVND. V sheds 3 bases and J sheds 5 bases, leaving 5 bases between their ends. From cysteine to phenylalanine, the CDR3 is 12 amino acids long. The retained sequence is limited to the CDR3, 36 bases, with the frame set at the first base. Outside the CDR3, residues come from the reference TRBV19 and TRBJ1-5 proteins, so the full variable domain is: DGGITQSPKYLFRKEGQNVTLSCEQNLNHDAMYWYRQDPGQGLRLIYYSQIVNDFQKGDIAEGYSVSREKKESFPLTVTSAQKNPTAFYLCASSMEYQPQHFGDGTRLSIL.